The 15 T cell receptor beta chains presented below share a single source sample, sequenced in a study of cytomegalovirus exposure and HLA in healthy donors. The PCR made use of 60 Vbeta and 13 Jbeta primers. Repertoires were generated with immunoSEQ multiplex PCR, while TCRdb's copy carries only in-frame clones and drops some. The sample records 85,000 to 100,000 clones, approximately 80% being singletons. The sample was PBMCs. The receptors were sampled from a man aged 55-75 years in good health and CMV-seropositive.

The V gene is TRBV29-1, the J gene TRBJ1-2, with a weak D call TRBD1 (5 bases). The CDR3 runs to 12 residues. CDR1 is SQVTM, CDR2 ANQGSEA, per germline. The V end was cut by 7 bases, the J end by 2 bases, with 11 bases between. The CDR3 coding sequence is TGCAGCGGGACGGACACCAACTATGGCTACACCTTC. The encoded protein is CSGTDTNYGYTF.

This rearrangement joins TRBV19 to TRBJ1-1, with 7 bases aligning to TRBD1. The V gene end was trimmed by 1 base and the J gene end by 11 bases; junction bases not matched to a gene: 7. Germline V gene data show CDR1 as LNHDA and CDR2 as SQIVND (reference sequence). The CDR3 is made up of 13 amino acids. CDR3 sequence reads: CASSIGPTGWAFF. Written as DNA, the CDR3 is TGTGCCAGTAGTATAGGCCCGACAGGGTGGGCTTTCTTT.

This clone was observed a few times. The genes are TRBV6-1 and TRBJ2-7; D ambiguous. Germline V gene sequence: CDR1 MNHNS, CDR2 SASEGT. V lost 6 bases and J 1 base, leaving 4 bases between the germline ends. CDR3 length: 11 residues. Written as DNA, the CDR3 is TGTGCCAGCAGACAGTCCTACGAGCAGTACTTC. As protein: CASRQSYEQYF.

The rearrangement links TRBV10-3 to TRBJ2-7; possibly TRBD1 for D (5 bases). This CDR3 is built from 14 residues. Germline CDR1 reads ENHRY; CDR2 reads SYGVKD. The V end was cut by 2 bases, the J end by 0 bases, with 8 bases between. The CDR3 here is CAISETGVSYEQYF. The CDR3 coding sequence is TGTGCCATCAGTGAGACAGGAGTCTCCTACGAGCAGTACTTC.

The V call is TRBV30, the J call TRBJ1-2; D is ambiguous. Trimming removed 2 bases from V and 3 bases from J, with 7 bases in between. Germline-derived CDR1 and CDR2 are GTSNPN and SVGIG (reference sequence). CDR3 length: 12 residues. CDR3 in amino acids: CAWSPGDYGYTF. The DNA for the CDR3 is TGTGCCTGGAGTCCCGGGGACTATGGCTACACCTTC. The full variable domain, in which reference TRBV30 and TRBJ1-2 provide the parts outside the CDR3, is SQTIHQWPATLVQPVGSPLSLECTVEGTSNPNLYWYRQAAGRGLQLLFYSVGIGQISSEVPQNLSASRPQDRQFILSSKKLLLSDSGFYLCAWSPGDYGYTFGSGTRLTVV.

The V gene is TRBV6-1, the J gene TRBJ2-3; D possibly corresponds to TRBD2 (6 bases). The CDR3 loop spans 15 amino acids. Germline assignment: CDR1 MNHNS and CDR2 SASEGT. V gave up 7 bases and J gave up 4 bases, with 18 bases separating them. In nucleotides, the CDR3 is TGTGCCAGCATGGTCGGCGGGCGGGGCGCAGATACGCAGTATTTT. The encoded protein is CASMVGGRGADTQYF.

The genes are TRBV9 and TRBJ2-7, with 11 bases aligning to TRBD2. With V trimmed by 5 bases and J by 6 bases, 13 bases remained unmatched. From germline, CDR1 is SGDLS and CDR2 YYNGEE. The CDR3 runs 16 residues. The CDR3 nucleotides read TGTGCCAGCAGTAATCTAGCGGGGGGTTCCTCTAGCGAGCAGTACTTC. Protein product: CASSNLAGGSSSEQYF.

The V call is TRBV7-8, the J call TRBJ2-7, with 10 bases that match TRBD1. Germline V CDR1 and CDR2: SGHVS, FQNEAQ. This CDR3 comprises 16 residues. The ends lost 1 base at V and 3 bases at J; junction bases unmatched: 6. CDR3 sequence (DNA): TGTGCCAGCAGCTTAGTAGGGGGACAGGGGATCTACGAGCAGTACTTC. Residues: CASSLVGGQGIYEQYF.

This chain links TRBV5-1 with TRBJ2-1; maybe TRBD1 (6 bases). Trimming took 4 bases from V and 0 from J, leaving 11 bases between them. CDR3 length: 15 residues. CDR1 is SGHRS, CDR2 YFSETQ, per germline. The CDR3, as DNA: TGCGCCAGCAGCCCCGGGACACCCTCCTACAATGAGCAGTTCTTC. It yields the protein CASSPGTPSYNEQFF.

The V call is TRBV14, the J call TRBJ2-2; 7 positions agree with TRBD1. Germline assignment: CDR1 SGHDN and CDR2 FVKESK. The CDR3 is made up of 16 amino acids. After removal of 0 bases from V and 6 bases from J, the junction contained 7 bases not matched to a gene. The CDR3 nucleotides read TGTGCCAGCAGCCAAGATTTCGACAGGGCGGCCGGGGAGCTGTTTTTT. Protein: CASSQDFDRAAGELFF.

V is TRBV6-5 and J is TRBJ2-5; 7 bases map to TRBD2. The J call may not be correct, given that the DNA end is closer to TRBJ2-7. The length of the CDR3 is 15 residues. Germline lookup yields CDR1 MNHEY and CDR2 SVGAGI. The DNA of the CDR3 is TGTGCCAGCAGTTACTTGGGAAGCGGGGACTACGAGCAGTACTTC. This encodes CASSYLGSGDYEQYF.

This clone was counted only a few times. The chain combines TRBV4-3 with TRBJ1-1; D is ambiguous. Per germline, CDR1 LGHNA and CDR2 YSLEER. Trimming removed 0 bases at V and 1 base at J, with 6 bases between. The length of the CDR3 is 14 residues. CDR3 protein: CASSQDSGNTEAFF. CDR3 DNA: TGCGCCAGCAGCCAAGACAGTGGGAACACTGAAGCTTTCTTT.

This clone was seen only a few times. The V and J genes are TRBV28 and TRBJ1-5; TRBD1 matches 7 bases. V shed 6 bases, J shed 7 bases, and the junction held 6 bases outside the gene matches. Per the germline V gene, CDR1 is MDHEN and CDR2 is SYDVKM. There are 13 residues in the CDR3. The CDR3 DNA is TGTGCCAGCAGAGGGGGCAGTCACCAGCCCCAGCATTTT. It yields the protein CASRGGSHQPQHF.

The chain's CDR3 is CAVSGGPSEQFF. The CDR3 DNA is TGTGCCGTAAGCGGGGGGCCCAGTGAGCAGTTCTTC. J is TRBJ2-1 and V is TRBV10-3; 9 nucleotides match TRBD2. Germline CDR1 is ENHRY and CDR2 is SYGVKD. This CDR3 region has 12 residues. V dropped 11 bases and J dropped 9; count of bases not matched to a gene: 8.

This clone occurred a few times. The chain combines TRBV19 with TRBJ1-2; 7 bases match TRBD1. V dropped 2 bases and J dropped 0; count of bases not matched to a gene: 3. This CDR3 contains 15 residues. The germline V gene has CDR1 LNHDA and CDR2 SQIVND (reference sequence). CDR3 residues: CASSIRTGPNYGYTF. The DNA for the CDR3 is TGTGCCAGTAGTATACGGACAGGACCTAACTATGGCTACACCTTC.